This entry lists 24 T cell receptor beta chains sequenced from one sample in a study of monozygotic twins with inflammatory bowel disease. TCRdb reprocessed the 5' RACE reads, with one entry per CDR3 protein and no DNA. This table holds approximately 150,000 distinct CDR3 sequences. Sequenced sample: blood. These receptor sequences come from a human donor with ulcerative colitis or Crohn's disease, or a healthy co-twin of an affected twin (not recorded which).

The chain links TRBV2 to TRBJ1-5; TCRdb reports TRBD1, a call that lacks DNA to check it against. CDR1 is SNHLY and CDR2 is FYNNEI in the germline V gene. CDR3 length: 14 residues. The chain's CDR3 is CASRRGYLGQPQHF.

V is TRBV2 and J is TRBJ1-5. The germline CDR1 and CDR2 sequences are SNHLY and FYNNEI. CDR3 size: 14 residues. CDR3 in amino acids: CASSDELSNQPQHF.

CDR3: CAWRSGRGNYGYTF. The rearrangement links TRBV30 to TRBJ1-2; TCRdb proposes TRBD1, but this gene call is untestable without DNA. CDR1 and CDR2 (germline): GTSNPN, SVGIG (reference sequence). The CDR3 length is 14 residues.

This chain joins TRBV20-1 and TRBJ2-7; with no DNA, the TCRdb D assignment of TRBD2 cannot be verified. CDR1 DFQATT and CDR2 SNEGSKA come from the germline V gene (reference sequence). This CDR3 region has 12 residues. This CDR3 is CSTREEGSEQYF.

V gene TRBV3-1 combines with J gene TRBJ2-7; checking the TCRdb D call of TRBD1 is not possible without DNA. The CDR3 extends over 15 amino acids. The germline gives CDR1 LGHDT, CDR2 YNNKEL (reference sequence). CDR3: CASSQVAGQDYEQYF.

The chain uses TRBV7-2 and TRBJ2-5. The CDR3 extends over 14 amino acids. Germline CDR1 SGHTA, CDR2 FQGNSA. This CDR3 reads CASRLGYYQETQYF.

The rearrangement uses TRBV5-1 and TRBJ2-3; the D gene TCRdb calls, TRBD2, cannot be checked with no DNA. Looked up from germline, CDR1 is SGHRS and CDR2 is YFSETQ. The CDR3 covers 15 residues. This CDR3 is CASSLAEGVADTQYF.

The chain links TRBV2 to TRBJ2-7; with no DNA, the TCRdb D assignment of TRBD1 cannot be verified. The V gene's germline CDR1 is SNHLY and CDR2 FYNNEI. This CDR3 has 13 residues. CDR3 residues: CASTPGYLYEQYF. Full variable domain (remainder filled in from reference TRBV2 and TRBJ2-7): EPEVTQTPSHQVTQMGQEVILRCVPISNHLYFYWYRQILGQKVEFLVSFYNNEISEKSEIFDDQFSVERPDGSNFTLKIRSTKLEDSAMYFCASTPGYLYEQYFGPGTRLTVT.

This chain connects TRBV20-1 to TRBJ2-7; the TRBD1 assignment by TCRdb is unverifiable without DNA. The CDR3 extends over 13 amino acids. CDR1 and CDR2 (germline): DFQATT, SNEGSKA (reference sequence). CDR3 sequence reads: CSARGDLSYEQYF.

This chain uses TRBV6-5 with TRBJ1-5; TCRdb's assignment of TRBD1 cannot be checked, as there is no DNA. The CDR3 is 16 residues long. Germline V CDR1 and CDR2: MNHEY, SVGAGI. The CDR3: CASSSPPITRNQPQHF.

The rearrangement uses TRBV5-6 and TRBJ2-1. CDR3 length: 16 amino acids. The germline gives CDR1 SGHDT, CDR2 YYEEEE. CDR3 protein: CASSFHGGWSYNEQFF.

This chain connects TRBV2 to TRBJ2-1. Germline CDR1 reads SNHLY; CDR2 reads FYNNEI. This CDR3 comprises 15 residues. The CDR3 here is CASSEGWTSYNKQFF.

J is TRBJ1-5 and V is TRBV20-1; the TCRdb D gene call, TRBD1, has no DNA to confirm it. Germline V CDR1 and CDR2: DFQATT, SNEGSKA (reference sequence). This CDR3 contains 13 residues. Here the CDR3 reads CSARGQPNQPQHF.

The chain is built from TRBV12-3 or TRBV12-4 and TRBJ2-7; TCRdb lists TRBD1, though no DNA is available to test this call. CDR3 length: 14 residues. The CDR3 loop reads CASSFMWGAGEQYF.

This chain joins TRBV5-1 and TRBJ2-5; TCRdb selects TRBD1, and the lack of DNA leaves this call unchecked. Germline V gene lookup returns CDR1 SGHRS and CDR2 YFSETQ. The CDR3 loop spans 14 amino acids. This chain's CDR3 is CASSGTGAWETQYF.

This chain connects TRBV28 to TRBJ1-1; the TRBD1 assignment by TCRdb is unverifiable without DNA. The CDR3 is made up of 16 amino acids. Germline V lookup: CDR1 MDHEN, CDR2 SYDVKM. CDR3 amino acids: CASRITGFSMNTEAFF.

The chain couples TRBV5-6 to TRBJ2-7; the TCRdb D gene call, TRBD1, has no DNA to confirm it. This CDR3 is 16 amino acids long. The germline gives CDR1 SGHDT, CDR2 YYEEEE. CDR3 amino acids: CASSAVGEAGIGEQYF.

The CDR3: CASSLGGAGGNQPQHF. The gene calls are TRBV7-8 and TRBJ1-5; TCRdb designates TRBD1, a call that cannot be tested without DNA. The CDR3 totals 16 residues. Germline CDR1 and CDR2: SGHVS and FQNEAQ. The full variable domain, with the rest looked up from reference TRBV7-8 and TRBJ1-5, is GAGVSQSPRYKVAKRGQDVALRCDPISGHVSLFWYQQALGQGPEFLTYFQNEAQLDKSGLPSDRFFAERPEGSVSTLKIQRTQQEDSAVYLCASSLGGAGGNQPQHFGDGTRLSIL.

The CDR3 region is CASSLGGLRHNEQFF. The chain has TRBV5-4 and TRBJ2-1; TCRdb gives TRBD2 as the D gene, but with no DNA this cannot be confirmed. CDR1 SGHNT and CDR2 YYREEE come from the germline V gene (reference sequence). This CDR3 comprises 15 residues.

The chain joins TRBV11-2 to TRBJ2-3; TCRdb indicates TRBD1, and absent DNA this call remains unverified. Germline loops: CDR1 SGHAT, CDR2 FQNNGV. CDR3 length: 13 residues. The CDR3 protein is CASSFGAGDTQYF.

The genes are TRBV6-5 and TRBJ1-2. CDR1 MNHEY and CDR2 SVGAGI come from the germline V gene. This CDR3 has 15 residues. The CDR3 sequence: CASSYSEGGNYGYTF.

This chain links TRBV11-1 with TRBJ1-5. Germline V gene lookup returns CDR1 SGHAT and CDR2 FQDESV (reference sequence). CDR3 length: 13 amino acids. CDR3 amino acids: CASSLGLDQPQHF.

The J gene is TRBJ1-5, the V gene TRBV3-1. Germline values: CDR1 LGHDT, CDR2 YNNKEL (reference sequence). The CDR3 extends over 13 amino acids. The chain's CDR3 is CASSQDWGQTQHF.

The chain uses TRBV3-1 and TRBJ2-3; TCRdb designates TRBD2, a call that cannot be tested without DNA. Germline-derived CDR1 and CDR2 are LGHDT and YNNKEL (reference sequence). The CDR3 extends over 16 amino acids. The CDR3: CASSQDPAGGLATQYF.